These 15 T cell receptor beta chains were all obtained from the same sample, sequenced in a study of identifying expanded T cells in peripheral blood. Profiling relied on immunoSEQ multiplex PCR, and the TCRdb table lists in-frame clones only, not all of them. The top ten hold roughly 4% of the sample, which has 80,000 to 95,000 clones, approximately 90% seen once. The sequencing sample was made of blood. These receptors were taken from a person between 18 and 75 years old in good health.

This rearrangement joins TRBV5-6 to TRBJ1-6, with 7 bases identical to TRBD1. Germline lookup yields CDR1 SGHDT and CDR2 YYEEEE. The CDR3 runs to 18 residues. With 2 bases clipped from V and 0 bases from J, the junction kept 8 bases outside the gene matches. DNA for the CDR3: TGTGCCAGCAGCTTAGTGGGACAGTTGGGCTCCTATAATTCACCCCTCCACTTT. Residues: CASSLVGQLGSYNSPLHF. Full variable domain (remainder filled in from reference TRBV5-6 and TRBJ1-6): DAGVTQSPTHLIKTRGQQVTLRCSPKSGHDTVSWYQQALGQGPQFIFQYYEEEERQRGNFPDRFSGHQFPNYSSELNVNALLLGDSALYLCASSLVGQLGSYNSPLHFGNGTRLTVT.

V usage is TRBV11-2 and J usage is TRBJ2-5, with no clear D. Trimming stripped 3 bases from V and 1 base from J, with 0 bases between. Germline assignment: CDR1 SGHAT and CDR2 FQNNGV. The CDR3 covers 11 residues. CDR3 sequence reads: CASSFQETQYF. CDR3 sequence (DNA): TGTGCCAGCAGCTTCCAAGAGACCCAGTACTTC.

The rearrangement joins TRBV30 to TRBJ1-4; the D is unclear. This CDR3 comprises 14 residues. Germline V CDR1 and CDR2: GTSNPN, SVGIG (reference sequence). The V end was cut by 4 bases, the J end by 5 bases, with 14 bases between. The DNA for the CDR3 is TGTGCCTGGACCCCAACACGGTCCAATGAAAAACTGTTTTTT. Its translation is CAWTPTRSNEKLFF.

This rearrangement joins TRBV10-3 to TRBJ1-6; 10 bases agree with TRBD1. In germline, CDR1 is ENHRY, CDR2 SYGVKD. The CDR3 consists of 16 residues. J gave up 8 bases and V 0 bases, and 4 bases lay outside the gene matches. The CDR3 DNA reads as TGTGCCATCAGTGAGTCGGAGGGACAGGGGCATTCACCCCTCCACTTT. Translation: CAISESEGQGHSPLHF.

V gene TRBV5-6 combines with J gene TRBJ2-5, with TRBD2 matching 13 bases. This CDR3 contains 15 residues. Germline V gene lookup returns CDR1 SGHDT and CDR2 YYEEEE. V was pared by 3 bases and J by 4 bases, with 3 bases of the junction left unmatched. CDR3 protein: CASSSLAGGVETQYF. In DNA form, the CDR3 reads TGTGCCAGCAGCTCACTAGCGGGAGGGGTAGAGACCCAGTACTTC.

V gene TRBV27 combines with J gene TRBJ1-2; 7 bases fit TRBD1. V shed 6 bases, J shed 4 bases, and the junction held 5 bases outside the gene matches. Germline CDR1 MNHEY, CDR2 SMNVEV (reference sequence). This CDR3 has 13 amino acids. The CDR3 DNA is TGTGCCAGCAGCGACAGGGCGGCCTATGGCTACACCTTC. The encoded protein is CASSDRAAYGYTF.

V gene TRBV7-2 combines with J gene TRBJ2-3; 8 bases map to TRBD1. V was clipped by 1 base and J by 6 bases; unmatched bases: 12. The germline V gene encodes CDR1 SGHTA and CDR2 FQGNSA. The CDR3 is 17 amino acids. Here the CDR3 DNA reads TGTGCCAGCAGCTTAGATTTACGGGCAGGGGGCAGGGATACGCAGTATTTT. Protein sequence: CASSLDLRAGGRDTQYF.

The rearrangement links TRBV4-2 to TRBJ1-1; D is unresolved. This CDR3 region has 14 residues. V was cut by 0 bases and J by 0 bases, with 5 bases left in between. Germline loops: CDR1 LGHNA, CDR2 YNFKEQ. The CDR3 protein is CASSQDAMNTEAFF. CDR3 bases: TGTGCCAGCAGCCAAGATGCTATGAACACTGAAGCTTTCTTT.

The genes are TRBV7-9 and TRBJ1-1; no definite D call. Germline CDR1 is SEHNR and CDR2 is FQNEAQ (reference sequence). The CDR3 loop spans 11 amino acids. Trimming took off 3 bases at V and 7 bases at J, with 6 bases between the two ends. The CDR3 is CASSFSDEAFF. DNA of the CDR3: TGTGCCAGCAGCTTTTCGGATGAAGCTTTCTTT.

The chain combines TRBV18 with TRBJ1-4, with 7 nucleotides matching TRBD1. V shed 1 base, J shed 2 bases, and the junction held 1 base outside the gene matches. The V gene's germline CDR1 is KGHSH and CDR2 LQKENI. CDR3 length: 15 residues. CDR3 nucleotides: TGTGCCAGCTCACCACAGGGGGCGACTAATGAAAAACTGTTTTTT. It yields the protein CASSPQGATNEKLFF.

The chain recombines TRBV7-9 with TRBJ1-6; 9 bases fit TRBD1. Looked up from germline, CDR1 is SEHNR and CDR2 is FQNEAQ (reference sequence). J lost 7 bases, V lost 1 base, and 2 bases had no gene match. The length of the CDR3 is 15 residues. The CDR3 region is CASSLETGGNSPLHF. The CDR3 nucleotides read TGTGCCAGCAGCTTAGAGACAGGGGGAAATTCACCCCTCCACTTT.

The chain links TRBV29-1 to TRBJ1-4, with D hard to call. The CDR3 spans 14 residues. V was shortened by 5 bases and J by 3 bases, with 13 bases between the two germline ends. Per the germline V gene, CDR1 is SQVTM and CDR2 is ANQGSEA. The CDR3 DNA is TGCAGCGTTTTTTTGGGGAATTCTAATGAAAAACTGTTTTTT. It specifies CSVFLGNSNEKLFF.

This rearrangement joins TRBV28 to TRBJ1-3; D gene ambiguous. The CDR3 covers 16 residues. Trimming removed 3 bases from V and 0 bases from J, with 12 bases in between. Germline lookup yields CDR1 MDHEN and CDR2 SYDVKM. CDR3 residues: CASSLALGSSGNTIYF. The CDR3 DNA follows: TGTGCCAGCAGTTTGGCGCTGGGCAGCTCTGGAAACACCATATATTTT.

V is TRBV5-1 and J is TRBJ2-7; 11 nucleotides match TRBD1. V lost 0 bases to trimming and J lost 5 bases; unmatched junction nucleotides: 4. Germline assignment: CDR1 SGHRS and CDR2 YFSETQ. CDR3 length: 15 amino acids. In nucleotides, the CDR3 is TGCGCCAGCAGCTTGGGGACAGGGGGCAGCGACGAGCAGTACTTC. Translating gives CASSLGTGGSDEQYF.

The rearrangement joins TRBV11-2 to TRBJ1-1; 9 bases align to TRBD1. The CDR3 covers 15 residues. V gave up 1 base and J gave up 5 bases; unmatched junction bases: 5. Germline CDR1 is SGHAT and CDR2 is FQNNGV. Written as DNA, the CDR3 is TGTGCCAGCAGCTTAGCACAGGGGGCAGGAACTGAAGCTTTCTTT. It yields the protein CASSLAQGAGTEAFF. The whole variable domain, remainder taken from reference TRBV11-2 and TRBJ1-1, is EAGVAQSPRYKIIEKRQSVAFWCNPISGHATLYWYQQILGQGPKLLIQFQNNGVVDDSQLPKDRFSAERLKGVDSTLKIQPAKLEDSAVYLCASSLAQGAGTEAFFGQGTRLTVV.